This T cell receptor beta chain was documented in a study of shared clonotypes between healthy human individuals. Naive CD4+ cells were CD45RA-selected; the remaining cells were memory. For this clone: What it binds is not known.

Profiled with immunoSEQ multiplex PCR; TCRdb holds only in-frame clones, not every one. This table holds about 680,000 clones, approximately 75% found once. Broader study findings: Larger estimated richness was generally recorded for naive subsets relative to memory subsets.

Losses at the gene ends were 2 bases for V and 5 bases for J; bases not matched to a gene: 3. The CDR3 consists of 14 residues. Looked up from germline, CDR1 is SGHVS and CDR2 is FQNEAQ. The source material was memory CD4+ T cells sorted from blood. Subset here: CD45RA-negative fraction. The chain has TRBV7-8 and TRBJ2-7; 10 bases agree with TRBD2. This clonotype was sampled from a woman in her 30s in good health. In DNA form, the CDR3 reads TGTGCCAGCAGCTTAACTAGCGGGAACAACGAGCAGTACTTC. This sequence encodes CASSLTSGNNEQYF. The variable domain in full, with the rest retrieved from reference TRBV7-8 and TRBJ2-7, is GAGVSQSPRYKVAKRGQDVALRCDPISGHVSLFWYQQALGQGPEFLTYFQNEAQLDKSGLPSDRFFAERPEGSVSTLKIQRTQQEDSAVYLCASSLTSGNNEQYFGPGTRLTVT.